This T cell receptor (beta chain) appears in the sequencing data of a study of T cells in women clearing cervical HPV infection. The germline V and J ends were trimmed by 5 bases and 0 bases, with 14 bases remaining between them. The CDR3 is 15 residues long. CDR1 MNHEY and CDR2 SMNVEV come from the germline V gene (reference sequence). Note on this clone: The missing CDR3 end, 3 residues past where the read stops, is filled in from the germline J gene.

Profiling relied on immunoSEQ multiplex PCR, and the TCRdb table lists in-frame clones only, not all of them. In total, the table holds 30,000 to 45,000 clones. The TCR originated in a woman aged 18-70 years with a cervical HPV16 infection that either progressed to CIN3+ or cleared (not recorded which). The sequencing sample was made of blood buffy coat. The genes are TRBV27 and TRBJ2-7; D is possibly TRBD1 (5 bases). CDR3 sequence: CASSPYGDSSYEQYF. The CDR3 DNA, read in part, is TGTGCCAGCAGTCCTTACGGCGACAGCTCCTACGAG.